The 24 T cell receptor beta chains in this list originate from one sample, sequenced in a study of blood T cell repertoires in COVID-19. TCRdb's copy holds only in-frame clones and misses some; the assay was immunoSEQ multiplex PCR. In the table there are about 68,000 clones, around 90% of which are singletons. Sequencing was performed on peripheral blood. The origin of the receptors is a man aged 40-50 years with COVID-19, enrolled during active disease.

The chain recombines TRBV6-5 with TRBJ1-1; D may be TRBD1 (5 bases). The CDR3 contains 14 residues. V lost 0 bases and J lost 6, with 11 bases in between. The germline V gene has CDR1 MNHEY and CDR2 SVGAGI. The CDR3 nucleotides are TGTGCCAGCAGTTACTCGGGGGGATTCTCTGAAGCTTTCTTT. Translated: CASSYSGGFSEAFF.

The chain is built from TRBV29-1 and TRBJ2-7, with D maybe TRBD2 (5 bases). Trimming cost V 4 bases and J 1 base, with 11 bases left between them. This CDR3 is built from 13 residues. CDR1 SQVTM and CDR2 ANQGSEA come from the germline V gene. The CDR3 protein is CSVVKLESYEQYF. The CDR3 nucleotides are TGCAGCGTTGTCAAACTAGAGTCCTACGAGCAGTACTTC.

The J gene is TRBJ2-6, the V gene TRBV7-6; unclear D gene. CDR1 and CDR2 (germline): SGHVS, FNYEAQ. V was clipped by 5 bases and J by 2 bases, with 13 bases between them. The CDR3 covers 16 residues. CDR3 nucleotides: TGTGCCAGCAGCGTCGCGGCTTTCCCTGGGGCCAACGTCCTGACTTTC. Translated: CASSVAAFPGANVLTF.

The J gene is TRBJ1-4, the V gene TRBV19, with D possibly matching TRBD1 (5 bases). CDR3 length: 16 residues. Germline loops: CDR1 LNHDA, CDR2 SQIVND (reference sequence). V was shortened by 2 bases and J by 3 bases, with 13 bases between the two germline ends. The CDR3 protein is CASSINRISSNEKLFF. The CDR3 DNA follows: TGTGCCAGTAGTATAAACAGGATTTCGTCTAATGAAAAACTGTTTTTT.

This clone was counted between two and nine times. The genes are TRBV18 and TRBJ1-1, with 7 bases fitting TRBD1. This CDR3 is built from 15 residues. CDR1 is KGHSH, CDR2 LQKENI, per germline. Trimming cost V 5 bases and J 3 bases; bases outside gene matches: 9. The CDR3 spells CASSEGKGAYTEAFF. The CDR3 nucleotides read TGTGCCAGCTCAGAGGGAAAGGGGGCTTACACTGAAGCTTTCTTT.

This chain connects TRBV5-6 to TRBJ2-7, with 8 bases that match TRBD1. Germline V gene data show CDR1 as SGHDT and CDR2 as YYEEEE. This CDR3 is 14 amino acids long. Trimming removed 2 bases from V and 3 bases from J; junction bases left unmatched: 4. The CDR3 spells CASSLGQGRYEQYF. The CDR3 DNA sequence: TGTGCCAGCAGCTTAGGACAGGGCCGCTACGAGCAGTACTTC.

The gene calls are TRBV11-2 and TRBJ1-6; 10 bases are shared with TRBD1. The CDR3 has 16 amino acids. The trim removed 3 bases at V and 6 bases at J, leaving 5 bases unmatched. CDR1 SGHAT and CDR2 FQNNGV come from the germline V gene. The CDR3 nucleotides read TGTGCCAGCAGCTTGGGACAGGGGCCGGGTAATTCACCCCTCCACTTT. Encoded protein: CASSLGQGPGNSPLHF.

The V gene is TRBV6-6, the J gene TRBJ2-1, with TRBD1 as a possible D gene (5 bases). This CDR3 has 14 residues. V was cut by 8 bases and J by 0 bases, with 11 bases left in between. Germline V gives CDR1 MNHNY, CDR2 SVGAGI (reference sequence). CDR3 residues: CASGGASSYNEQFF. In DNA, the CDR3 is TGTGCCAGCGGTGGGGCGAGCTCCTACAATGAGCAGTTCTTC.

The chain uses TRBV12-3 or TRBV12-4 and TRBJ1-2; D not certain. This CDR3 is 13 amino acids long. Trimming stripped 3 bases from V and 1 base from J, with 6 bases between. The CDR3 reads CASSLSFNYGYTF. The CDR3 DNA follows: TGTGCCAGCAGTTTGAGCTTTAACTATGGCTACACCTTC.

V and J are TRBV2 and TRBJ2-3; D uncertain. The V gene lost 5 bases and the J gene lost 1 base, with 10 bases spanning the gap. The CDR3 loop spans 14 amino acids. The germline V gene has CDR1 SNHLY and CDR2 FYNNEI. The DNA for the CDR3 is TGTGCCAGCAGTTACACAATCCGCACAGATACGCAGTATTTT. Encoded protein: CASSYTIRTDTQYF.

This clone was picked up one time. As DNA, the CDR3 is TGCGCCAGCAGCCCAGACAGGGGGGCAACCTACGAGCAGTACTTC. Its protein product is CASSPDRGATYEQYF. The chain combines TRBV5-1 with TRBJ2-7; TRBD1 matches at 9 bases. V dropped 4 bases and J dropped 2; count of bases not matched to a gene: 7. There are 15 residues in the CDR3. Germline CDR1 reads SGHRS; CDR2 reads YFSETQ.

V gene TRBV14 combines with J gene TRBJ2-3; D possibly corresponds to TRBD2 (5 bases). The CDR3 spans 14 residues. CDR1 is SGHDN, CDR2 FVKESK, per germline. V was cut by 6 bases and J by 2 bases, with 12 bases left in between. The CDR3 DNA follows: TGTGCCAGCAGTACGGGGATGGACACAGATACGCAGTATTTT. This gives the protein CASSTGMDTDTQYF.

J is TRBJ2-7 and V is TRBV27, with D tentatively TRBD2 (5 bases). CDR1 and CDR2 (germline): MNHEY, SMNVEV (reference sequence). V lost 2 bases, J lost 3 bases, and 11 bases lay in between. This CDR3 contains 14 residues. CDR3: CASSLGGTDYEQYF. The CDR3 DNA reads as TGTGCCAGCAGTTTAGGAGGAACTGACTACGAGCAGTACTTC.

The V and J genes are TRBV7-6 and TRBJ2-2; maybe TRBD2 (5 bases). Trimming left V 3 bases short and J 1 base short, with 12 bases between. Germline V gene lookup returns CDR1 SGHVS and CDR2 FNYEAQ. The CDR3 contains 16 residues. CDR3: CASSLFSGGNTGELFF. The CDR3 region has the DNA TGTGCCAGCAGCTTGTTCTCCGGAGGGAACACCGGGGAGCTGTTTTTT.

The chain recombines TRBV2 with TRBJ2-3; TRBD2 agrees at 9 bases. Germline values: CDR1 SNHLY, CDR2 FYNNEI. J was trimmed by 4 bases and V by 6 bases; bases with no gene match: 11. The CDR3 has 16 amino acids. CDR3 nucleotides: TGTGCCAGCAGCGATGGGCGGGGGGGGCTTGCAGATACGCAGTATTTT. This encodes CASSDGRGGLADTQYF.

The chain recombines TRBV7-9 with TRBJ2-1; 7 bases are a match to TRBD2. J lost 3 bases, V lost 6 bases, and 5 bases had no gene match. There are 14 residues in the CDR3. Germline V CDR1 and CDR2: SEHNR, FQNEAQ (reference sequence). This CDR3 reads CASSRAGVYNEQFF. The CDR3 DNA reads as TGTGCCAGCAGTAGGGCGGGGGTCTACAATGAGCAGTTCTTC.

This rearrangement joins TRBV6-5 to TRBJ1-2; 7 bases agree with TRBD1. Germline CDR1 reads MNHEY; CDR2 reads SVGAGI. J lost 3 bases, V lost 6 bases, and 4 bases had no gene match. The CDR3 runs 13 residues. In DNA, the CDR3 is TGTGCCAGCAGCCCCGGGACAGACTATGGCTACACCTTC. This sequence encodes CASSPGTDYGYTF.

The J gene is TRBJ1-6, the V gene TRBV2; D is uncertain. V was cut by 3 bases and J by 7 bases, with 16 bases left in between. This CDR3 contains 16 residues. Per the germline V gene, CDR1 is SNHLY and CDR2 is FYNNEI. DNA for the CDR3: TGTGCCAGCAGTGAGAGCGGGGAGCGATTCAATTCACCCCTCCACTTT. Encoded protein: CASSESGERFNSPLHF.

As DNA, the CDR3 is TGTGCCAGTAGTATAACTGCAACGGGCTATGGCTACACCTTC. This encodes CASSITATGYGYTF. V gene TRBV19 combines with J gene TRBJ1-2; no reliable D call. This CDR3 has 14 residues. Germline V gene data show CDR1 as LNHDA and CDR2 as SQIVND (reference sequence). V was cut by 2 bases and J by 4 bases, with 11 bases left in between.

The genes are TRBV19 and TRBJ1-1; D uncertain. Germline-derived CDR1 and CDR2 are LNHDA and SQIVND (reference sequence). The CDR3 is 13 residues long. The V end lost 5 bases, the J end lost 10 bases, and 17 bases lay between the germline ends. The CDR3 reads CASSSLDPVGAFF. The CDR3 DNA sequence: TGTGCCAGTAGTTCTCTAGACCCTGTGGGAGCTTTCTTT. Variable domain in full (rest from reference TRBV19 and TRBJ1-1): DGGITQSPKYLFRKEGQNVTLSCEQNLNHDAMYWYRQDPGQGLRLIYYSQIVNDFQKGDIAEGYSVSREKKESFPLTVTSAQKNPTAFYLCASSSLDPVGAFFGQGTRLTVV.

The chain uses TRBV6-1 and TRBJ2-3; 14 nucleotides line up with TRBD2. The CDR3 runs 17 residues. Germline assignment: CDR1 MNHNS and CDR2 SASEGT. V dropped 3 bases and J dropped 5; count of bases not matched to a gene: 7. CDR3 sequence (DNA): TGTGCCAGCAGTGAGACTAGCGGGGGGGCCGAGGGAGATACGCAGTATTTT. It translates to CASSETSGGAEGDTQYF.

This clone occurred a few times. The chain joins TRBV18 to TRBJ1-4, with D perhaps TRBD1 (6 bases). There are 13 residues in the CDR3. V dropped 6 bases and J dropped 7 bases, with 12 bases sitting between them. In germline, CDR1 is KGHSH, CDR2 LQKENI. The CDR3 region has the DNA TGTGCCAGCTCCCGGCAGGGGAGTGAAAAACTGTTTTTT. It is translated as CASSRQGSEKLFF.

This clone was seen just once. The junction departs from germline at one end; a sequencing error may be responsible. This chain uses TRBV27 with TRBJ1-1, with D possibly TRBD1 on 5 matching bases. The CDR3 has 12 residues. Germline-derived CDR1 and CDR2 are MNHEY and SMNVEV (reference sequence). The CDR3, as DNA: TGTGCCAGCAGGGGGGGGGAGACTGTAGCTTTCTTT. It codes for CASRGGETVAFF.

V is TRBV29-1 and J is TRBJ2-7; the D gene is possibly TRBD1 (5 bases). CDR1 and CDR2 from the germline V gene are SQVTM and ANQGSEA. V dropped 4 bases and J dropped 0 bases, with 13 bases sitting between them. This CDR3 region has 14 residues. The CDR3 protein is CSVGVRASSYEQYF. The DNA for the CDR3 is TGCAGCGTTGGTGTCAGGGCCAGCTCCTACGAGCAGTACTTC.